A single sample gave rise to the 21 T cell receptor beta chains below, sequenced in a study of cytomegalovirus exposure and HLA in healthy donors. Profiling relied on immunoSEQ multiplex PCR, and the TCRdb table lists in-frame clones only, not all of them. The sample consists of about 160,000 clones, over 85% of them appearing once. The material sequenced was PBMCs. These receptor sequences come from a man aged 18-30 years in good health and CMV-seropositive.

This chain joins TRBV5-3 and TRBJ2-7; D possibly corresponds to TRBD2 (7 bases). TRBV5-3 is an open reading frame whose function is uncertain. There are 15 residues in the CDR3. The ends were cut back, 4 bases at V and 0 bases at J, with 14 bases in the middle. The CDR3 bases are TGTGCCAGAAGCCCGAGGGCGGGGGCCTCCTACGAGCAGTACTTC. Its protein is CARSPRAGASYEQYF.

CDR3 in DNA: TGTGCCAGCTCGCAAGCGGGTTACGAGCAGTTCTTC. Translated: CASSQAGYEQFF. The V call is TRBV18, the J call TRBJ2-1, with a weak D call TRBD2 (6 bases). V lost 6 bases and J 10 bases, leaving 13 bases between the germline ends. CDR1 KGHSH and CDR2 LQKENI come from the germline V gene. This CDR3 has 12 residues.

This sequence joins TRBV2 and TRBJ1-4, with D possibly matching TRBD1 (6 bases). V was pared by 11 bases and J by 8 bases, with 15 bases between. CDR1 and CDR2 from the germline V gene are SNHLY and FYNNEI. This CDR3 has 12 residues. The CDR3 nucleotides read TGTGCCGGACGACAGGCCTACGAAAAACTGTTTTTT. It specifies CAGRQAYEKLFF.

The chain recombines TRBV27 with TRBJ2-7; TRBD1 matches at 7 bases. CDR3 length: 15 residues. From germline, CDR1 is MNHEY and CDR2 SMNVEV (reference sequence). The V gene end was trimmed by 6 bases and the J gene end by 2 bases; junction bases not matched to a gene: 10. This CDR3 is CASSPHRDRTYEQYF. CDR3 coding DNA: TGTGCCAGCAGCCCCCACCGGGACAGAACCTACGAGCAGTACTTC.

The CDR3 is CASSSGTGNTGELFF. In DNA, the CDR3 is TGCGCCAGCAGCTCCGGGACAGGTAACACCGGGGAGCTGTTTTTT. The rearrangement uses TRBV5-1 and TRBJ2-2; TRBD1 matches 8 bases. V lost 3 bases to trimming and J lost 2 bases; unmatched junction nucleotides: 3. This CDR3 spans 15 amino acids. Germline assignment: CDR1 SGHRS and CDR2 YFSETQ.

V gene TRBV7-9 combines with J gene TRBJ2-7; a weak D match, TRBD2 (5 bases). The CDR3 is 13 residues long. Germline CDR1 and CDR2: SEHNR and FQNEAQ (reference sequence). V lost 1 base and J lost 2, with 6 bases in between. Written as DNA, the CDR3 is TGTGCCAGCAGCTTAGGGGAGCCCTACGAGCAGTACTTC. Translated: CASSLGEPYEQYF.

The chain has TRBV9 and TRBJ2-6, with TRBD1 as a possible D gene (6 bases). The CDR3 runs 17 residues. Germline V lookup: CDR1 SGDLS, CDR2 YYNGEE. Trimming cost V 4 bases and J 1 base, with 15 bases left between them. The CDR3 sequence is CASSPRTALSGANVLTF. The CDR3, as DNA: TGTGCCAGCAGCCCCCGGACAGCCCTATCTGGGGCCAACGTCCTGACTTTC.

The chain has TRBV5-1 and TRBJ2-1; 8 bases fit TRBD2. Germline loops: CDR1 SGHRS, CDR2 YFSETQ. V was clipped by 1 base and J by 2 bases; unmatched bases: 5. This CDR3 is 16 amino acids long. CDR3 loop: CASSLTGGPPYNEQFF. CDR3 DNA sequence: TGCGCCAGCAGCTTGACGGGAGGGCCCCCCTACAATGAGCAGTTCTTC.

The chain combines TRBV25-1 with TRBJ1-1; 7 bases are shared with TRBD1. The ends lost 1 base at V and 5 bases at J; junction bases unmatched: 7. The CDR3 runs 15 residues. Germline V gene lookup returns CDR1 MGHDK and CDR2 SYGVNS. The CDR3 sequence is CASSEWGQLRTEAFF. In DNA, the CDR3 is TGTGCCAGCAGTGAATGGGGACAGTTGCGGACTGAAGCTTTCTTT. The full variable domain, completed using reference TRBV25-1 and TRBJ1-1, is EADIYQTPRYLVIGTGKKITLECSQTMGHDKMYWYQQDPGMELHLIHYSYGVNSTEKGDLSSESTVSRIRTEHFPLTLESARPSHTSQYLCASSEWGQLRTEAFFGQGTRLTVV.

This sequence joins TRBV5-1 and TRBJ2-3, with a weak D call TRBD2 (5 bases). Trimming cost V 0 bases and J 2 bases, with 13 bases left between them. CDR1 is SGHRS, CDR2 YFSETQ, per germline. This CDR3 is 16 amino acids long. CDR3 nucleotides: TGCGCCAGCAGCTTGGCCAAGCGGACTTCCACAGATACGCAGTATTTT. Its protein product is CASSLAKRTSTDTQYF. Supplemented by reference TRBV5-1 and TRBJ2-3, the full variable domain reads KAGVTQTPRYLIKTRGQQVTLSCSPISGHRSVSWYQQTPGQGLQFLFEYFSETQRNKGNFPGRFSGRQFSNSRSEMNVSTLELGDSALYLCASSLAKRTSTDTQYFGPGTRLTVL.

This sequence joins TRBV7-9 and TRBJ1-4; D not resolved. The CDR3 runs 14 residues. Looked up from germline, CDR1 is SEHNR and CDR2 is FQNEAQ (reference sequence). V was shortened by 3 bases and J by 0 bases, with 5 bases between the two germline ends. CDR3 in DNA: TGTGCCAGCAGCTTTTCCTCAACTAATGAAAAACTGTTTTTT. It yields the protein CASSFSSTNEKLFF.

This clone was detected only once. CDR3 DNA: TGTGCCAGCAGCTCGGGACAGGGGAAAAACAATGAGCAGTTCTTC. It is translated as CASSSGQGKNNEQFF. The chain links TRBV5-4 to TRBJ2-1; 10 bases fit TRBD1. This CDR3 is 15 amino acids long. Germline CDR1 is SGHNT and CDR2 is YYREEE (reference sequence). V dropped 3 bases and J dropped 5; count of bases not matched to a gene: 5. Full variable domain (remainder filled in from reference TRBV5-4 and TRBJ2-1): ETGVTQSPTHLIKTRGQQVTLRCSSQSGHNTVSWYQQALGQGPQFIFQYYREEENGRGNFPPRFSGLQFPNYSSELNVNALELDDSALYLCASSSGQGKNNEQFFGPGTRLTVL.

The chain links TRBV27 to TRBJ2-1; possibly TRBD2 for D (7 bases). The ends were cut back, 7 bases at V and 2 bases at J, with 12 bases in the middle. Germline CDR1 and CDR2: MNHEY and SMNVEV (reference sequence). This CDR3 region has 14 residues. In DNA, the CDR3 is TGTGCCAGCAAGGGGGGGGGCCCCTACAATGAGCAGTTCTTC. Protein: CASKGGGPYNEQFF.

The CDR3: CAWSGQGMLNQPQHF. The CDR3 nucleotides are TGTGCCTGGAGCGGACAGGGAATGTTAAATCAGCCCCAGCATTTT. The chain is built from TRBV30 and TRBJ1-5, with TRBD1 identical over 8 bases. The trim removed 3 bases at V and 4 bases at J, leaving 8 bases unmatched. Germline V CDR1 and CDR2: GTSNPN, SVGIG (reference sequence). CDR3 length: 15 residues.

The J gene is TRBJ1-5, the V gene TRBV28; D gene unclear. V was trimmed by 2 bases and J by 11 bases, leaving 13 bases between them. CDR1 is MDHEN and CDR2 is SYDVKM in the germline V gene. This CDR3 has 13 amino acids. CDR3 nucleotide sequence: TGTGCCAGCAGTTTAGGGCAGACGGGGTCCCAGCATTTT. It specifies CASSLGQTGSQHF.

In its sample, this clone was seen once. The chain links TRBV6-5 to TRBJ1-2, with D maybe TRBD1 (6 bases). The germline CDR1 and CDR2 sequences are MNHEY and SVGAGI. V was clipped by 6 bases and J by 8 bases, with 19 bases between them. The CDR3 covers 14 residues. CDR3 loop: CASSPGTSSWGYTF. DNA of the CDR3: TGTGCCAGCAGCCCCGGGACATCTTCATGGGGCTACACCTTC.

The chain couples TRBV11-3 to TRBJ2-2, with D possibly matching TRBD2 (5 bases). Per the germline V gene, CDR1 is SGHNT and CDR2 is YENEEA. Trimming shortened V by 0 bases and J by 7 bases, and 12 bases separated the two germline ends. The CDR3 contains 15 residues. This chain's CDR3 is CASSLDPPGIGELFF. The DNA of the CDR3 is TGTGCCAGCAGCTTAGACCCGCCCGGGATCGGGGAGCTGTTTTTT.

The chain recombines TRBV5-1 with TRBJ1-1, with 9 nucleotides matching TRBD1. CDR1 and CDR2 (germline): SGHRS, YFSETQ. CDR3 size: 15 residues. The junction had 12 bases not matched to a gene; V was cut back by 9 bases and J by 3 bases. The DNA for the CDR3 is TGCGCCACCCGACAGACAGGGGGTTGGGACACTGAAGCTTTCTTT. Translated: CATRQTGGWDTEAFF.

The genes are TRBV11-2 and TRBJ2-2, with 11 bases matching TRBD2. Germline CDR1 reads SGHAT; CDR2 reads FQNNGV. The CDR3 extends over 19 amino acids. J was trimmed by 1 base and V by 1 base; bases with no gene match: 8. CDR3 amino acids: CASSLGTFSGRGNTGELFF. The CDR3 bases are TGTGCCAGCAGCTTAGGGACTTTTAGCGGGAGGGGGAACACCGGGGAGCTGTTTTTT.

The rearrangement joins TRBV29-1 to TRBJ2-1; TRBD2 might be the D (6 bases). Germline assignment: CDR1 SQVTM and CDR2 ANQGSEA. The CDR3 spans 12 residues. V lost 8 bases to trimming and J lost 3 bases, with 11 bases between them. The CDR3 DNA follows: TGCAGCATTTACGGGAGCTACAATGAGCAGTTCTTC. Translating gives CSIYGSYNEQFF.

This clone was recorded once. The chain joins TRBV18 to TRBJ1-5; D perhaps matches TRBD1 (5 bases). Trimming took off 5 bases at V and 7 bases at J, with 18 bases between the two ends. This CDR3 contains 15 residues. The germline CDR1 and CDR2 sequences are KGHSH and LQKENI. CDR3 nucleotide sequence: TGTGCCAGCTCATCGCAGCAGAGCGGGACCCAGCCCCAGCATTTT. Protein: CASSSQQSGTQPQHF.